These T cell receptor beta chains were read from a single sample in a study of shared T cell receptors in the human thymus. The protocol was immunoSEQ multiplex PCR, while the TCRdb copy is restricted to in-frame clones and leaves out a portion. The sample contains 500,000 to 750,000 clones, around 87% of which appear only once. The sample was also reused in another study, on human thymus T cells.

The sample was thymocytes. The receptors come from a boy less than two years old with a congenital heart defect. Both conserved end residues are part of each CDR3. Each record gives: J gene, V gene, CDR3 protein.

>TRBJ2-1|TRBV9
CASGRQSAYNEQFF
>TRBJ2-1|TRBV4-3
CASSQRAGQPLHNEQFF
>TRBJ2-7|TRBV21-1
CASSPDTYEQYF
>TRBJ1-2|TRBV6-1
CASSASRGPPLSNYGYTF
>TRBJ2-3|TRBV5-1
CASSLAYRLAGGTDTQYF
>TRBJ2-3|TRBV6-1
CASSGSGDRTDTQYF
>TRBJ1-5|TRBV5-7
CASSQRDRGRERGNQPQHF
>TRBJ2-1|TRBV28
CASSMTSGRPSNEQFF
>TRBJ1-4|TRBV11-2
CASSNWGATNEKLFF
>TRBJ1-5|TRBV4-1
CASSHLPLAPNQPQHF
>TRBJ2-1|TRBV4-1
CASSQDRIQHVPRGFF
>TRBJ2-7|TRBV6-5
CASSKRDSYEQYF
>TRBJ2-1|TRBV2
CASRGASYNEQFF
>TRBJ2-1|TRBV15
CATSRVFREGTYNEQFF
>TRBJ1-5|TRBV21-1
CASSKYCRGNNQPQHF
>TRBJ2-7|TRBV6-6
CASSNRDRDHEQYF
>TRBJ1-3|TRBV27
CASSLGGGSGNTIYF
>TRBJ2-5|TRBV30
CAWSPSTSGPQETQYF
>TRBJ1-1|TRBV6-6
CASSYCNTGVYAFF
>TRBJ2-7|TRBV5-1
CASSSRPGYEQYF
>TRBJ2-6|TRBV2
CASSTTARGTGANVLTF
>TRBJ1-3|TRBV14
CASSQESGDDTIYF
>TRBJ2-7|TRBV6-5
CASSYRSAADSYEQYF
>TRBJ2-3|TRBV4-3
CASSQDRLAGDTDTQYF
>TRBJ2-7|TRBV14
CASSQDPWTSGSRGSYEQYF
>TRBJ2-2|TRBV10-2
CASLERTGELFF
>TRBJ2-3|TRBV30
CAWSRQGNTDTQYF
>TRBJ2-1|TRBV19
CASSIELAGGGEQFF
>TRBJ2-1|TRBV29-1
CSVALSGIGYNEQFF
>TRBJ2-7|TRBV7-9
CASSPPGGPYEQYF
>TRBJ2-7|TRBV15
CATSRVVGTYEQYF
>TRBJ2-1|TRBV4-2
CASSLPDGGRTYNEQFF
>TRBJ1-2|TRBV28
CASSQPDRGHYGYTF
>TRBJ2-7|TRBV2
CASSEASGGLAGDLREQYF
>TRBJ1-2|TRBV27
CASGQHFNYGYTF
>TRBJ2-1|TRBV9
CASSVRLEYNEQFF
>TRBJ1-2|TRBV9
CASSVYTGRTGASANYGYTF
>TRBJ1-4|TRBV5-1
CASSLRTGGLFATNEKLFF
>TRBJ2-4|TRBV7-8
CASSLPRRGAAKNIQYF
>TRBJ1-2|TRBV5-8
CASSLWGDGYTF
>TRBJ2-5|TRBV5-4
CASSVGTMQETQYF